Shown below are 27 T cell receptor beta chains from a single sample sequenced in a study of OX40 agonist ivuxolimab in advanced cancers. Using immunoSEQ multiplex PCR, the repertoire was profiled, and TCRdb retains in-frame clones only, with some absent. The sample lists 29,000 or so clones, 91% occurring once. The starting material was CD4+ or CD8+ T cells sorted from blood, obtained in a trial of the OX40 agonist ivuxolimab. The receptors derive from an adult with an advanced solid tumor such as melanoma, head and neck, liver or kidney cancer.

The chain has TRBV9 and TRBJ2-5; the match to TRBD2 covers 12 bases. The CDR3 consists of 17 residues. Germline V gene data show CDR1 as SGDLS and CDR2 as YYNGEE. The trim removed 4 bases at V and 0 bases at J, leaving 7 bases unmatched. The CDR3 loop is CASSFRGLAGYQETQYF. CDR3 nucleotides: TGTGCCAGCAGCTTCCGCGGACTAGCGGGGTACCAAGAGACCCAGTACTTC.

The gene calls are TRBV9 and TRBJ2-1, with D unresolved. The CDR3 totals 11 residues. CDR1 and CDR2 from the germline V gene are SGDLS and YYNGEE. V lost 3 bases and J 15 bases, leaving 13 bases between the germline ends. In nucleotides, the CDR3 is TGTGCCAGCAGCGATGACACCGCCCCGTTCTTC. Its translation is CASSDDTAPFF.

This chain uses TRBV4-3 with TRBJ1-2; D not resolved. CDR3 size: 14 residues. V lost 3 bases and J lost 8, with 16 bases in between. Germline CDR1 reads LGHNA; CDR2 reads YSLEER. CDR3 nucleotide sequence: TGCGCCAGCAGCCAGTCCCAAGGGTCGGGCGGCTACACCTTC. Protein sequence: CASSQSQGSGGYTF.

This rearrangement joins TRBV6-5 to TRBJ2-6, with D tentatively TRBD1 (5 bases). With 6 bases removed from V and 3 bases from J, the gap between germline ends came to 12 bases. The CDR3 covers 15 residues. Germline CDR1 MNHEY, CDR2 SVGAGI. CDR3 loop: CASRDDRLGANVLTF. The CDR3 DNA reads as TGTGCCAGCAGGGATGACAGACTTGGGGCCAACGTCCTGACTTTC.

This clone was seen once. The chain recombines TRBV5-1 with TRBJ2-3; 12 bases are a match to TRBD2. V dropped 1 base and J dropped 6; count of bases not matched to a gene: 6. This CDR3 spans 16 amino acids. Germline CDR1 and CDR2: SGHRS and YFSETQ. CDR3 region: CASSLRLAGVRDTQYF. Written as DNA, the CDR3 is TGCGCCAGCAGCTTGAGACTAGCGGGAGTAAGGGATACGCAGTATTTT.

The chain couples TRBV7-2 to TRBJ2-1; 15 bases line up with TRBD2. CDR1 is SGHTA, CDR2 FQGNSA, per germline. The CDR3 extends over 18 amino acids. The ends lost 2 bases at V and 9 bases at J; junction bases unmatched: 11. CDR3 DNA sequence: TGTGCCAGCAGCTTAAGTATTGGACTAGCGGGGGGGCAGGGTGAGCAGTTCTTC. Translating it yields CASSLSIGLAGGQGEQFF.

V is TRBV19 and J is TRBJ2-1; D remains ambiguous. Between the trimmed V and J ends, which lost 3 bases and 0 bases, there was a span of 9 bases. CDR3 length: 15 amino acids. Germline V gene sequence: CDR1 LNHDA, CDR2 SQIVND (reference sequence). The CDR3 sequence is CASSIYTSSYNEQFF. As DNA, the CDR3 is TGTGCCAGTAGTATTTACACGAGCTCCTACAATGAGCAGTTCTTC.

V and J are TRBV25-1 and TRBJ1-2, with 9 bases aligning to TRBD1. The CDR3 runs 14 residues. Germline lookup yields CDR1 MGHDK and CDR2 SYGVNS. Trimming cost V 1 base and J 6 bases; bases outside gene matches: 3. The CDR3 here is CASSESGTGNGYTF. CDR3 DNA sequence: TGTGCCAGCAGTGAATCCGGGACAGGGAATGGCTACACCTTC.

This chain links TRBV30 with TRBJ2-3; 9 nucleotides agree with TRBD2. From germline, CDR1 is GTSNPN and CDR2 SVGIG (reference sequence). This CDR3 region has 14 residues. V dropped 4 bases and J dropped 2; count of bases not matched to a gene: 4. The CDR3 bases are TGTGCCTGGACTAGCGGGATTATCACAGATACGCAGTATTTT. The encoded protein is CAWTSGIITDTQYF. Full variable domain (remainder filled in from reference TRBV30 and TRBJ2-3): SQTIHQWPATLVQPVGSPLSLECTVEGTSNPNLYWYRQAAGRGLQLLFYSVGIGQISSEVPQNLSASRPQDRQFILSSKKLLLSDSGFYLCAWTSGIITDTQYFGPGTRLTVL.

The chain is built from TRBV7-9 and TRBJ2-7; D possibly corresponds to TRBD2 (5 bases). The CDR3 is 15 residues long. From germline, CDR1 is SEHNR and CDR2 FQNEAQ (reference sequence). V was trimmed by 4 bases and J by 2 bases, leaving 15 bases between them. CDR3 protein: CASSWRSVGPYEQYF. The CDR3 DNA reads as TGTGCCAGCAGCTGGAGGTCTGTGGGCCCCTACGAGCAGTACTTC.

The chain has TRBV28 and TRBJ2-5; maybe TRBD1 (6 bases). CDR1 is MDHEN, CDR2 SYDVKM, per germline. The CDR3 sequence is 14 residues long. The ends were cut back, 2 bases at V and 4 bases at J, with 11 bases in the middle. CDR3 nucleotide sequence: TGTGCCAGCAGTTTACGACAGGACGGAGAGACCCAGTACTTC. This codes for CASSLRQDGETQYF.

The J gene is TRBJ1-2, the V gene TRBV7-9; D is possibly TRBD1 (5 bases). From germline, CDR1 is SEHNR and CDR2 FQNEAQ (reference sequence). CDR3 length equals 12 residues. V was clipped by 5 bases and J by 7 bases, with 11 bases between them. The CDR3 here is CASSPGPLGYTF. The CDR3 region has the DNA TGTGCCAGCAGCCCAGGGCCGCTTGGCTACACCTTC.

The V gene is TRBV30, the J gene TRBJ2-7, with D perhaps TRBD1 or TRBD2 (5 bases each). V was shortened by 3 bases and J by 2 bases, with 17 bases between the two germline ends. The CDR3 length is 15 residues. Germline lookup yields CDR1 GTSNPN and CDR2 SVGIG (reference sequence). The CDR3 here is CAWSPSGGGTYEQYF. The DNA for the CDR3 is TGTGCCTGGAGCCCGAGTGGGGGTGGGACCTACGAGCAGTACTTC.

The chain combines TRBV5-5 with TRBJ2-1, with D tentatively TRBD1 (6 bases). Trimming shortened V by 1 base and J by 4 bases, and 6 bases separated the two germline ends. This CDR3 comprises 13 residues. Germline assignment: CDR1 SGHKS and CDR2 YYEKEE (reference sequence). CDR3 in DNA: TGTGCCAGCAGCTTGAGGGGGTACAATGAGCAGTTCTTC. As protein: CASSLRGYNEQFF.

CDR3 amino acids: CASSQDRGQETQYF. For the CDR3, the DNA is TGCGCCAGCAGCCAGGACAGGGGGCAAGAGACCCAGTACTTC. This chain uses TRBV4-1 with TRBJ2-5; 10 bases are shared with TRBD1. CDR1 and CDR2 from the germline V gene are MGHRA and YSYEKL. With V trimmed by 3 bases and J by 2 bases, 0 bases remained unmatched. The CDR3 is 14 amino acids.

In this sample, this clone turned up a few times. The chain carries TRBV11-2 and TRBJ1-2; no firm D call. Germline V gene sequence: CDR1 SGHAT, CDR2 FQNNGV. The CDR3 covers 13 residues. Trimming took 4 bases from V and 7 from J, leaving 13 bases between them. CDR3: CASSSDKRFGYTF. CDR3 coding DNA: TGTGCCAGCAGCTCCGATAAGAGGTTTGGCTACACCTTC.

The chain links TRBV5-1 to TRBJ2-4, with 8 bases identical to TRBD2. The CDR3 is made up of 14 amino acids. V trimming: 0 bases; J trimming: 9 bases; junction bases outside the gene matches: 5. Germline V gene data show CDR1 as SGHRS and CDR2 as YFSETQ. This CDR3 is CASSLGAGDGIQYF. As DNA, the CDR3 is TGCGCCAGCAGCTTGGGAGCGGGGGACGGCATTCAGTACTTC.

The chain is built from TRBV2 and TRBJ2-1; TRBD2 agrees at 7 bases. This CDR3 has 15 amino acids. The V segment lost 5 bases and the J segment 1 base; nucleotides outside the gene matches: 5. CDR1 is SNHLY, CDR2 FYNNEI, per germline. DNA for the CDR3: TGTGCCAGCAGTAGGGAGGGTCAGTCCTACAATGAGCAGTTCTTC. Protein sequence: CASSREGQSYNEQFF.

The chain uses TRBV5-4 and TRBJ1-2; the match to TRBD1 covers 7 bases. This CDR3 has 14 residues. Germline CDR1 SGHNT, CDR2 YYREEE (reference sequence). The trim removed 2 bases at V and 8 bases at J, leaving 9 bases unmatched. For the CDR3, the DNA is TGTGCCAGCAGCTTAGACAGGGCGGTGAGCGGCTACACCTTC. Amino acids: CASSLDRAVSGYTF.

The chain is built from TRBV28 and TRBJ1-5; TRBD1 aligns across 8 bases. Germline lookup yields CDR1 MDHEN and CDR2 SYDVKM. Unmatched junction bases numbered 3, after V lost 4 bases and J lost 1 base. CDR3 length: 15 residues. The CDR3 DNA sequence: TGTGCCAGCAGTTCCACAGGGGGAAGCAATCAGCCCCAGCATTTT. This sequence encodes CASSSTGGSNQPQHF.

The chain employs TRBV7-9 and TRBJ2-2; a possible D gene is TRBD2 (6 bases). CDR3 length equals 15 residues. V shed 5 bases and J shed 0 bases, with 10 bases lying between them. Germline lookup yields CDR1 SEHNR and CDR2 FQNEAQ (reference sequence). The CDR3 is CASSVGLPNTGELFF. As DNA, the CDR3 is TGTGCCAGCAGCGTGGGACTCCCGAACACCGGGGAGCTGTTTTTT.

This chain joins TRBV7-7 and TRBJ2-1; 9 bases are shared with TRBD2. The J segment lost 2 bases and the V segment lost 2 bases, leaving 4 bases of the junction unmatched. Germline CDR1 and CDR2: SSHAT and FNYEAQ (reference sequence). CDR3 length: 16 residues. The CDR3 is CASSLNGGGAYNEQFF. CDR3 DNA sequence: TGTGCCAGCAGCTTAAATGGCGGGGGGGCCTACAATGAGCAGTTCTTC. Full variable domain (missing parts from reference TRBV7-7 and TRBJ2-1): GAGVSQSPRYKVTKRGQDVTLRCDPISSHATLYWYQQALGQGPEFLTYFNYEAQPDKSGLPSDRFSAERPEGSISTLTIQRTEQRDSAMYRCASSLNGGGAYNEQFFGPGTRLTVL.

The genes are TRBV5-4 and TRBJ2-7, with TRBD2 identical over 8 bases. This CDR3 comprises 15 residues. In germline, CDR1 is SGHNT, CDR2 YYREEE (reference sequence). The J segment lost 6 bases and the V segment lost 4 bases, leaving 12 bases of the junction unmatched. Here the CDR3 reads CASSGHAGLAGEQYF. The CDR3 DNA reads TGTGCCAGCAGCGGACATGCCGGACTAGCCGGCGAGCAGTACTTC.

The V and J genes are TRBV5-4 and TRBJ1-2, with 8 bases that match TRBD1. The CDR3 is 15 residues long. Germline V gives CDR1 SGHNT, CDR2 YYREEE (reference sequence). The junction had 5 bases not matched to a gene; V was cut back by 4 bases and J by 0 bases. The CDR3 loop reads CASSQGQGPNYGYTF. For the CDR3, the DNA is TGTGCCAGCAGCCAAGGACAGGGACCTAACTATGGCTACACCTTC.

CDR3 coding DNA: TGTGCCAGCAGCTTATGGGGAACCGGGGAGCTGTTTTTT. Protein: CASSLWGTGELFF. The V gene is TRBV7-3, the J gene TRBJ2-2; D is uncertain. Germline V gene sequence: CDR1 SGHTA, CDR2 FQGTGA. Trimming removed 2 bases at V and 5 bases at J, with 6 bases between. The CDR3 covers 13 residues.

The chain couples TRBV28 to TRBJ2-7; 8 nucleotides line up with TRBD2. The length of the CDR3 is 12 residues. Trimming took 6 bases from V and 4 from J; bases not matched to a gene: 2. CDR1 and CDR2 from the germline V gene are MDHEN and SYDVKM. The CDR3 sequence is CASSPGGYEQYF. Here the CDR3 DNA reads TGTGCCAGCAGCCCGGGGGGGTACGAGCAGTACTTC.

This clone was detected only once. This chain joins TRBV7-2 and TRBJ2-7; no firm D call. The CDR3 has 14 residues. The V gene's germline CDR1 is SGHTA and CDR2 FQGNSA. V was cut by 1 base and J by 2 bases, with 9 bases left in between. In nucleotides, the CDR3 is TGTGCCAGCAGCTTAGGGCCAGGTGCCTACGAGCAGTACTTC. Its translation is CASSLGPGAYEQYF.